Listed here are 17 T cell receptor beta chains from one sample, sequenced in a study of cytomegalovirus exposure and HLA in healthy donors. In the PCR, 60 Vbeta and 13 Jbeta primers were used. Assay: immunoSEQ multiplex PCR; the TCRdb copy retains only in-frame clones and omits some. The sample consists of about 190,000 clones, around three quarters of them appearing once. The sequenced material came from PBMCs. The receptors stem from a young woman in good health and CMV-seronegative.

The chain recombines TRBV19 with TRBJ2-7; TRBD1 is a possible D gene (6 bases). The V end lost 6 bases, the J end lost 5 bases, and 17 bases lay between the germline ends. This CDR3 has 14 residues. The germline V gene has CDR1 LNHDA and CDR2 SQIVND (reference sequence). CDR3 sequence reads: CASSEDRFSHEQYF. The CDR3 DNA reads as TGTGCCAGTAGCGAAGACAGGTTTTCCCACGAGCAGTACTTC.

The CDR3 is CASSLEGGWGYTF. The CDR3 DNA reads as TGTGCCAGCAGCTTGGAGGGAGGCTGGGGCTACACCTTC. The rearrangement links TRBV5-6 to TRBJ1-2; D gene ambiguous. CDR3 length: 13 residues. With 0 bases removed from V and 8 bases from J, the gap between germline ends came to 11 bases. The germline V gene encodes CDR1 SGHDT and CDR2 YYEEEE.

This sequence joins TRBV6-5 and TRBJ2-6; D is possibly TRBD1 (6 bases). From germline, CDR1 is MNHEY and CDR2 SVGAGI. Trimming stripped 6 bases from V and 2 bases from J, with 11 bases between. This CDR3 spans 15 amino acids. CDR3 sequence (DNA): TGTGCCAGCAGCTACAACAGGGCTGGGGCCAACGTCCTGACTTTC. Amino acids: CASSYNRAGANVLTF.

J is TRBJ2-1 and V is TRBV5-1; 10 bases align to TRBD1. CDR3 length: 14 residues. Trimming cost V 5 bases and J 5 bases; bases outside gene matches: 4. The germline V gene encodes CDR1 SGHRS and CDR2 YFSETQ. CDR3 in DNA: TGCGCCAGCAGTCGGGACAGGGGTGACAATGAGCAGTTCTTC. Its translation is CASSRDRGDNEQFF.

The chain employs TRBV7-8 and TRBJ1-6; no firm D call. The V end lost 1 base, the J end lost 1 base, and 11 bases lay between the germline ends. This CDR3 has 17 residues. The germline gives CDR1 SGHVS, CDR2 FQNEAQ. CDR3 loop: CASSLGNRLSYNSPLHF. Written as DNA, the CDR3 is TGTGCCAGCAGCTTAGGAAACCGACTGTCCTATAATTCACCCCTCCACTTT.

The gene calls are TRBV6-6 and TRBJ2-7, with TRBD2 matching 8 bases. There are 16 residues in the CDR3. Germline V gene sequence: CDR1 MNHNY, CDR2 SVGAGI (reference sequence). The trim removed 2 bases at V and 1 base at J, leaving 7 bases unmatched. DNA for the CDR3: TGTGCCAGCAGTTACACCAATAGCGGGGTATCCTACGAGCAGTACTTC. This gives the protein CASSYTNSGVSYEQYF.

The sample holds a few counts of this clone. The genes are TRBV4-2 and TRBJ1-2; D gene ambiguous. The CDR3 covers 14 residues. Per the germline V gene, CDR1 is LGHNA and CDR2 is YNFKEQ. V was shortened by 1 base and J by 4 bases, with 10 bases between the two germline ends. In nucleotides, the CDR3 is TGTGCCAGCAGCCAAGTTGGCGGCGCCTATGGCTACACCTTC. Translating gives CASSQVGGAYGYTF.

This sequence joins TRBV28 and TRBJ2-7, with TRBD2 identical over 8 bases. CDR3 length: 14 residues. J gave up 0 bases and V 5 bases, and 3 bases lay outside the gene matches. CDR1 is MDHEN and CDR2 is SYDVKM in the germline V gene. The CDR3 loop reads CASSHGTSSYEQYF. CDR3 nucleotide sequence: TGTGCCAGCAGTCACGGGACTAGCTCCTACGAGCAGTACTTC.

The chain is built from TRBV29-1 and TRBJ2-7; D is perhaps TRBD1 (6 bases). This CDR3 contains 11 residues. V lost 6 bases, J lost 3 bases, and 9 bases lay in between. CDR1 SQVTM and CDR2 ANQGSEA come from the germline V gene. For the CDR3, the DNA is TGCAGCGTGAGGACAGACTACGAGCAGTACTTC. It is translated as CSVRTDYEQYF.

This clone was seen more than once but under ten times. The chain uses TRBV18 and TRBJ1-3; a weak D match, TRBD1 (5 bases). Germline V lookup: CDR1 KGHSH, CDR2 LQKENI. This CDR3 is 15 amino acids long. Trimming removed 6 bases from V and 0 bases from J, with 12 bases in between. The chain's CDR3 is CASSPGQLSGNTIYF. The DNA for the CDR3 is TGTGCCAGCTCTCCCGGACAACTCTCTGGAAACACCATATATTTT.

The gene calls are TRBV5-6 and TRBJ1-5; no firm D call. Trimming cost V 4 bases and J 0 bases, with 11 bases left between them. The CDR3 runs to 15 residues. The germline CDR1 and CDR2 sequences are SGHDT and YYEEEE. Here the CDR3 DNA reads TGTGCCAGCAGCATGAAAGAGATTAGCAATCAGCCCCAGCATTTT. Protein sequence: CASSMKEISNQPQHF. The full variable domain, completed using reference TRBV5-6 and TRBJ1-5, is DAGVTQSPTHLIKTRGQQVTLRCSPKSGHDTVSWYQQALGQGPQFIFQYYEEEERQRGNFPDRFSGHQFPNYSSELNVNALLLGDSALYLCASSMKEISNQPQHFGDGTRLSIL.

This CDR3 reads CASSETSGSVYEQFF. The CDR3 DNA sequence: TGTGCCAGCAGTGAAACTAGCGGGAGTGTCTATGAGCAGTTCTTC. The chain recombines TRBV6-4 with TRBJ2-1; the match to TRBD2 covers 11 bases. CDR1 is MRHNA and CDR2 is SNTAGT in the germline V gene. The ends lost 3 bases at V and 8 bases at J; junction bases unmatched: 6. The CDR3 loop spans 15 amino acids.

The chain combines TRBV2 with TRBJ2-7, with D possibly being TRBD1 (5 bases). V gave up 3 bases and J gave up 0 bases, with 6 bases separating them. The CDR3 has 13 residues. Germline assignment: CDR1 SNHLY and CDR2 FYNNEI. CDR3 amino acids: CASSDQGSYEQYF. As DNA, the CDR3 is TGTGCCAGCAGTGATCAGGGCTCCTACGAGCAGTACTTC.

The chain links TRBV19 to TRBJ2-1; 12 bases agree with TRBD2. V gave up 5 bases and J gave up 0 bases; unmatched junction bases: 5. The CDR3 consists of 17 residues. CDR1 is LNHDA, CDR2 SQIVND, per germline (reference sequence). The CDR3 protein is CASSLPTSGSSYNEQFF. Written as DNA, the CDR3 is TGTGCCAGTAGTCTCCCGACTAGCGGGAGCTCCTACAATGAGCAGTTCTTC. Together with reference TRBV19 and TRBJ2-1, the CDR3 gives the full variable domain: DGGITQSPKYLFRKEGQNVTLSCEQNLNHDAMYWYRQDPGQGLRLIYYSQIVNDFQKGDIAEGYSVSREKKESFPLTVTSAQKNPTAFYLCASSLPTSGSSYNEQFFGPGTRLTVL.

V is TRBV5-1 and J is TRBJ1-1, with no clear D. V lost 4 bases to trimming and J lost 0 bases, with 7 bases between them. This CDR3 is 13 amino acids long. CDR1 SGHRS and CDR2 YFSETQ come from the germline V gene. The CDR3 loop reads CASSEEMNTEAFF. The CDR3 coding sequence is TGCGCCAGCAGCGAGGAGATGAACACTGAAGCTTTCTTT.

V usage is TRBV19 and J usage is TRBJ2-1; 7 nucleotides agree with TRBD1. Unmatched junction bases numbered 9, after V lost 4 bases and J lost 0 bases. The length of the CDR3 is 17 residues. The V gene's germline CDR1 is LNHDA and CDR2 SQIVND (reference sequence). The CDR3 loop reads CASSTRGGSSSYNEQFF. In DNA form, the CDR3 reads TGTGCCAGTAGTACAAGAGGGGGCTCCAGCTCCTACAATGAGCAGTTCTTC.

The rearrangement links TRBV6-1 to TRBJ2-1, with 11 positions matching TRBD2. J lost 7 bases, V lost 6 bases, and 8 bases had no gene match. The germline gives CDR1 MNHNS, CDR2 SASEGT. The CDR3 is 15 amino acids. CDR3 DNA: TGTGCCAGCAGGGTAGCGGGGGGGCCGCGGAATGAGCAGTTCTTC. Protein: CASRVAGGPRNEQFF.